Listed here is a single TCR beta chain. Its specificity is not known. The germline V gene encodes CDR1 MDHEN and CDR2 SYDVKM. CDR3 length equals 14 residues. With V trimmed by 5 bases and J by 1 base, 3 bases remained unmatched. This sample stems from a study of beta chain features in type 1 diabetes. Overall study context: Healthy donors resembled patients in age, gender and cell yields. Study-wide results and caveats: People with Type 1 diabetes carried modestly yet significantly shorter TCRB CDR3s in all four CD4+ subsets. High TCR expression in some cells could lead to their over-representation in cDNA sequencing.

Reverse transcribing all isolated RNA meant expressed TCRB transcripts were sequenced. Produced via immunoSEQ multiplex PCR; TCRdb's table is partial and in-frame only. The sample contains hundreds of thousands of clones, roughly an eighth of which appear only once. V and J are TRBV28 and TRBJ2-5, with 8 nucleotides matching TRBD1. Sequencing input: naive CD4+ T cells from blood. This clonotype was sampled from a man aged 18-30 years in good health. The CDR3 DNA reads as TGTGCCAGCAGTCGACAGGGGAGCCAAGAGACCCAGTACTTC. Protein: CASSRQGSQETQYF. Full variable domain (outside the CDR3, taken from reference TRBV28 and TRBJ2-5): DVKVTQSSRYLVKRTGEKVFLECVQDMDHENMFWYRQDPGLGLRLIYFSYDVKMKEKGDIPEGYSVSREKKERFSLILESASTNQTSMYLCASSRQGSQETQYFGPGTRLLVL.